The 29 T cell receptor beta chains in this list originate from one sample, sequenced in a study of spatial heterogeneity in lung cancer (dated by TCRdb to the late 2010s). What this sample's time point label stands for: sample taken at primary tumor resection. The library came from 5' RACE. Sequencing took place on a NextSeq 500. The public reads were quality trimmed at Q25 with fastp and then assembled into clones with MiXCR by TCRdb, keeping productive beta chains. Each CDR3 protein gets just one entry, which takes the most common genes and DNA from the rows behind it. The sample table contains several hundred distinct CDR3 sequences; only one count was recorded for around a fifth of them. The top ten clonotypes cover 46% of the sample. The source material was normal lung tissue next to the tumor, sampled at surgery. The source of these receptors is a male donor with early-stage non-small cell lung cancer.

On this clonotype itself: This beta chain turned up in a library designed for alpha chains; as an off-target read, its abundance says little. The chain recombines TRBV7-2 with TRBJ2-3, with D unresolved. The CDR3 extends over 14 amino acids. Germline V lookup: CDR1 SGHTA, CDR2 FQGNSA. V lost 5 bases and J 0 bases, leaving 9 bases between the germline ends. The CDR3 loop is CASSPTTSTDTQYF. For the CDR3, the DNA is TGTGCCAGCAGCCCGACGACTAGCACAGATACGCAGTATTTT.

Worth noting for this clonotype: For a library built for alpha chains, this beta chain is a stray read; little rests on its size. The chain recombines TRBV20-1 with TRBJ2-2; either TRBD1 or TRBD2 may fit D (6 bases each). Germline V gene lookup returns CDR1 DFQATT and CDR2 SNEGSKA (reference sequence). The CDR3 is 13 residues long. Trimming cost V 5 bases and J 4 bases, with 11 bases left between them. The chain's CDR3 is CSAPRGRTGELFF. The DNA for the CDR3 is TGCAGTGCTCCCCGGGGGCGCACCGGGGAGCTGTTTTTT.

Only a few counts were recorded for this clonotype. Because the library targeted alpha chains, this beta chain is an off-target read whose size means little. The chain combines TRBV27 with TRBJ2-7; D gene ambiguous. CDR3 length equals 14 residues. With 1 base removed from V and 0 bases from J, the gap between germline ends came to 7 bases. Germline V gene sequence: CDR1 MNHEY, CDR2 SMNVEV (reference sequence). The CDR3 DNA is TGTGCCAGCAGTTTATATGGCGGCTCCTACGAGCAGTACTTC. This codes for CASSLYGGSYEQYF.

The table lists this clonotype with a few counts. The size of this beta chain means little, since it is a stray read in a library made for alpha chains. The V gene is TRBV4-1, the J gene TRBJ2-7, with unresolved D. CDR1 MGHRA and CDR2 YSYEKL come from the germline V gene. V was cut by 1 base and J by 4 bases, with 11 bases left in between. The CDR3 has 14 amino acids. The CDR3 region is CASSQVHGDYEQYF. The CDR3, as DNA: TGCGCCAGCAGCCAAGTCCACGGAGATTACGAGCAGTACTTC.

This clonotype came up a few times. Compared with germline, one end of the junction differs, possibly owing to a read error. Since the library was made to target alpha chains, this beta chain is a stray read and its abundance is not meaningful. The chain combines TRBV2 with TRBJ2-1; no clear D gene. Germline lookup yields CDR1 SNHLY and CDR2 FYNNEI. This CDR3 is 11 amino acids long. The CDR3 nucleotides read TGTGTCAGCAAAGGGCGAGGTGAGCAGTTCTTC. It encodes CVSKGRGEQFF. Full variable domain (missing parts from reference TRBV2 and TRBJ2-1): EPEVTQTPSHQVTQMGQEVILRCVPISNHLYFYWYRQILGQKVEFLVSFYNNEISEKSEIFDDQFSVERPDGSNFTLKIRSTKLEDSAMYFCVSKGRGEQFFGPGTRLTVL.

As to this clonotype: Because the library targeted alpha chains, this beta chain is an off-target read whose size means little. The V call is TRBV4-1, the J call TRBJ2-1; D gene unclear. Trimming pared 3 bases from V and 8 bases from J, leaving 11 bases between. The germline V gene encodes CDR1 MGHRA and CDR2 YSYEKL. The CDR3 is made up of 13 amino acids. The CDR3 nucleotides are TGCGCCAGCAGCCAGGTTTCTGAGGATGAGCAGTTCTTC. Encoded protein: CASSQVSEDEQFF.

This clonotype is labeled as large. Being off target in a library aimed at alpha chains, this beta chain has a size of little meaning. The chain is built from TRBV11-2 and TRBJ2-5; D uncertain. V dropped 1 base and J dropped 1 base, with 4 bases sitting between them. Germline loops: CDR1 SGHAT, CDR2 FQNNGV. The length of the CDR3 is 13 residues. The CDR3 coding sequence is TGTGCCAGCAGCTTAGCGGTCCAAGAGACCCAGTACTTC. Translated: CASSLAVQETQYF. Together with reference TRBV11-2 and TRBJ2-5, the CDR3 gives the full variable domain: EAGVAQSPRYKIIEKRQSVAFWCNPISGHATLYWYQQILGQGPKLLIQFQNNGVVDDSQLPKDRFSAERLKGVDSTLKIQPAKLEDSAVYLCASSLAVQETQYFGPGTRLLVL.

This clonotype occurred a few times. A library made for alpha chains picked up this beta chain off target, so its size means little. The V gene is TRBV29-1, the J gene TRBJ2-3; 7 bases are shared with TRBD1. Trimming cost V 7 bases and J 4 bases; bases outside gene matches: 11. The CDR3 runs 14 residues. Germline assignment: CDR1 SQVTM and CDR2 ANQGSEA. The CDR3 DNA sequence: TGCAGCGGCGCTGAGGGGGCCGGGGCAGATACGCAGTATTTT. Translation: CSGAEGAGADTQYF.

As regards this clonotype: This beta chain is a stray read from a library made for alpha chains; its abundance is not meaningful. CDR3 DNA sequence: TGTGCCAGCAGCTCGAGGACAGGGAACGAGCAGTACTTC. Amino acid sequence: CASSSRTGNEQYF. This chain connects TRBV11-2 to TRBJ2-7, with 8 positions matching TRBD1. After removal of 4 bases from V and 5 bases from J, the junction contained 4 bases not matched to a gene. CDR1 SGHAT and CDR2 FQNNGV come from the germline V gene. CDR3 length equals 13 residues.

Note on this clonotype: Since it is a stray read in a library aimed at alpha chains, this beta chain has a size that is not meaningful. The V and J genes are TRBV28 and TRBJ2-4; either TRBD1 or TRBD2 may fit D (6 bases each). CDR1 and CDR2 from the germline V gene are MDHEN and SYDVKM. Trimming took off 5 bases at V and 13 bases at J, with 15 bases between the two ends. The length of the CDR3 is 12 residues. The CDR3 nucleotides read TGTGCCAGCAGTCCACCCCGGGGGCCACAGTACTTC. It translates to CASSPPRGPQYF.

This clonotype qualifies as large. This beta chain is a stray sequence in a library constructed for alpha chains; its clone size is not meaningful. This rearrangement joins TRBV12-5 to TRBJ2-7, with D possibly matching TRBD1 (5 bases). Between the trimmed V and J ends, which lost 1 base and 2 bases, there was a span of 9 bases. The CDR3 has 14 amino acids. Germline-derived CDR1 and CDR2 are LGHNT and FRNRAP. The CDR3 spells CASGLEQGPYEQYF. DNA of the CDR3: TGTGCTAGTGGTTTGGAGCAGGGCCCCTACGAGCAGTACTTC.

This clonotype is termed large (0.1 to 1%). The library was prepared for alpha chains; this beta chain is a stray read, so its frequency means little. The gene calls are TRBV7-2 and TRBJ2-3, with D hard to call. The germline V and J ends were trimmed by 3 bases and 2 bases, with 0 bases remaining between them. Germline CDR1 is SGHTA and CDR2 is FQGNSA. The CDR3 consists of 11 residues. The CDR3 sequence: CASSFTDTQYF. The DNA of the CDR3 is TGTGCCAGCAGCTTCACAGATACGCAGTATTTT.

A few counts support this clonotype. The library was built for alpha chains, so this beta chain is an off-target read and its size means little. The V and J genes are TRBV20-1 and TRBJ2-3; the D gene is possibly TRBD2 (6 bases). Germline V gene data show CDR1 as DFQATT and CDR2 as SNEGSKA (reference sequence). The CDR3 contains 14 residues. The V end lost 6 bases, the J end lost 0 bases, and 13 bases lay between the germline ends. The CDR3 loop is CSAVSGPSTDTQYF. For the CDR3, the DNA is TGCAGTGCGGTCAGCGGGCCTAGCACAGATACGCAGTATTTT.

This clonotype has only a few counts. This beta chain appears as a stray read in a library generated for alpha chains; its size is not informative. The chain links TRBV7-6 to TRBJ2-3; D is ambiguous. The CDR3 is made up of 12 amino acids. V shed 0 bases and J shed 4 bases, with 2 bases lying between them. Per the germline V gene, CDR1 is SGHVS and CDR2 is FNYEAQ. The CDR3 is CASSLASDTQYF. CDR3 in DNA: TGTGCCAGCAGCTTAGCGTCAGATACGCAGTATTTT.

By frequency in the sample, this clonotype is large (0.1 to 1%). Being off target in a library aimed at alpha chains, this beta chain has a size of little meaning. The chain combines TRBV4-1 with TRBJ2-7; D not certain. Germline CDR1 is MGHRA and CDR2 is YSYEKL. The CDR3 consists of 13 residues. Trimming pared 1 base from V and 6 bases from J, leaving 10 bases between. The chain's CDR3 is CASSQGNLAEQYF. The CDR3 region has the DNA TGCGCCAGCAGCCAAGGGAACCTGGCCGAGCAGTACTTC.

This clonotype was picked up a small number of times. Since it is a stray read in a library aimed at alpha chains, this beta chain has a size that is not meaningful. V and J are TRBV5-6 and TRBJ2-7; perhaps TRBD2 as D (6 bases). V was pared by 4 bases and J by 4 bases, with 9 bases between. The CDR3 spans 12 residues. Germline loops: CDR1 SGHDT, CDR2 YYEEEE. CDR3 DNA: TGTGCCAGCAGCCAGGACTATTACGAGCAGTACTTC. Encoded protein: CASSQDYYEQYF. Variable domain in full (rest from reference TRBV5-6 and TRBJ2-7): DAGVTQSPTHLIKTRGQQVTLRCSPKSGHDTVSWYQQALGQGPQFIFQYYEEEERQRGNFPDRFSGHQFPNYSSELNVNALLLGDSALYLCASSQDYYEQYFGPGTRLTVT.

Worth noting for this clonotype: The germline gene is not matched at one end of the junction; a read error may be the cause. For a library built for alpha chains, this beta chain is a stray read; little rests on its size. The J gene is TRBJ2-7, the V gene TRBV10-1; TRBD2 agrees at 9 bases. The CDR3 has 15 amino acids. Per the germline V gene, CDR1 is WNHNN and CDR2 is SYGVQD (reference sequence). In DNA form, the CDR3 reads TGCACCAGCGCCCCCTCTAGCGGGGCGAACTACGAGCAGTACTTC. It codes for CTSAPSSGANYEQYF.

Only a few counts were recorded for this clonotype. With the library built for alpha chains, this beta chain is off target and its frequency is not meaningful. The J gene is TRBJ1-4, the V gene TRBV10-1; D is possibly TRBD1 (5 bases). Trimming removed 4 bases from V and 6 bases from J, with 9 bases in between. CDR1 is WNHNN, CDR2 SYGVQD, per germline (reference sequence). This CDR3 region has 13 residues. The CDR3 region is CASSARGDEKLFF. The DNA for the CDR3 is TGCGCCAGCAGTGCTCGAGGGGATGAAAAACTGTTTTTT.

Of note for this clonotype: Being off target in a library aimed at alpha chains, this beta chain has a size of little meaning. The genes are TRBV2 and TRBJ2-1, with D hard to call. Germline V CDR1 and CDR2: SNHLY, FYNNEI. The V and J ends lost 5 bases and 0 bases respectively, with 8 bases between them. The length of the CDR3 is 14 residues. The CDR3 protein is CASSTQDSYNEQFF. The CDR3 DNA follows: TGTGCCAGCAGTACGCAGGACTCCTACAATGAGCAGTTCTTC.

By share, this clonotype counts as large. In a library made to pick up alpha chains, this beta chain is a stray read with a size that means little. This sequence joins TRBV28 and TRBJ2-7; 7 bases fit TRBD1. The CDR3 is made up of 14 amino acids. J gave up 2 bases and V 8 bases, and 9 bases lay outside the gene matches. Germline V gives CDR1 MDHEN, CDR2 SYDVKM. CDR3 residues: CASRHGTEAYEQYF. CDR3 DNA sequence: TGTGCCAGCCGTCATGGGACAGAAGCCTACGAGCAGTACTTC.

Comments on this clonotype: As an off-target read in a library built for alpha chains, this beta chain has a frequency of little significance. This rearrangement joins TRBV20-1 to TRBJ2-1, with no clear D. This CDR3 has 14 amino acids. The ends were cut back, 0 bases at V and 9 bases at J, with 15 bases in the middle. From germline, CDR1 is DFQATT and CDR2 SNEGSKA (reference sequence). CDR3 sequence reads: CSAREEEVYGEQFF. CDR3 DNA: TGCAGTGCTAGAGAAGAGGAAGTTTACGGTGAGCAGTTCTTC.

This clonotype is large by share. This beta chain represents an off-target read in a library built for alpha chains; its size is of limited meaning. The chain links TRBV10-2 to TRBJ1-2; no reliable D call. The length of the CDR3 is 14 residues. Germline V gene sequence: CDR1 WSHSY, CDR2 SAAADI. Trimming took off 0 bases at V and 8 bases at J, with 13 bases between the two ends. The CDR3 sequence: CASSESQGRSGYTF. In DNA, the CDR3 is TGCGCCAGCAGTGAGTCGCAAGGGAGAAGCGGCTACACCTTC.

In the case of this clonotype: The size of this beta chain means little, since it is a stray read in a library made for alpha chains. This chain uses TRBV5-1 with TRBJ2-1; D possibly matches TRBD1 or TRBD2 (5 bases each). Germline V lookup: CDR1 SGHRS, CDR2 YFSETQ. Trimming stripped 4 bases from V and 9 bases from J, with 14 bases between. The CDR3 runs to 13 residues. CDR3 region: CASSPARDGEQFF. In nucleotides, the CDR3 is TGCGCCAGCAGCCCCGCCCGGGACGGTGAGCAGTTCTTC. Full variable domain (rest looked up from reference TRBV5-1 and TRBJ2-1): KAGVTQTPRYLIKTRGQQVTLSCSPISGHRSVSWYQQTPGQGLQFLFEYFSETQRNKGNFPGRFSGRQFSNSRSEMNVSTLELGDSALYLCASSPARDGEQFFGPGTRLTVL.

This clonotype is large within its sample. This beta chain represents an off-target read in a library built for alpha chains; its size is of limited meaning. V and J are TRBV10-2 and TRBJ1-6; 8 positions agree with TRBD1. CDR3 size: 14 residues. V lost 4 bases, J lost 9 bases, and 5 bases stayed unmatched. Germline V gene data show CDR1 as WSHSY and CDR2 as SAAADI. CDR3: CASSGGDRGSPLHF. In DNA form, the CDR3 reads TGCGCCAGCAGTGGGGGAGACAGGGGTTCACCCCTCCACTTT.

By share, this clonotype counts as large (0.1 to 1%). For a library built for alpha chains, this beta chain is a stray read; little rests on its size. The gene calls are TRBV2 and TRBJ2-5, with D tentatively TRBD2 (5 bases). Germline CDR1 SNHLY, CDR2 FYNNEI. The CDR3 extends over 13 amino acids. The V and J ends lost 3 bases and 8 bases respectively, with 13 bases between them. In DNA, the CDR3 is TGTGCCAGCAGTGACTCCTCTCGGGGAACCCAGTACTTC. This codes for CASSDSSRGTQYF.

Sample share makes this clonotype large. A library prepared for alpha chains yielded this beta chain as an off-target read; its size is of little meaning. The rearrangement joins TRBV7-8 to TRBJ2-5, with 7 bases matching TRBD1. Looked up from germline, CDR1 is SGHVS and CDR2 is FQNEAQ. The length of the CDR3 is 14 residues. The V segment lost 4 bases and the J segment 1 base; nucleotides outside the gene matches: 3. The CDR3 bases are TGTGCCAGCAGCTACAGACAGGGCCAAGAGACCCAGTACTTC. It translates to CASSYRQGQETQYF.

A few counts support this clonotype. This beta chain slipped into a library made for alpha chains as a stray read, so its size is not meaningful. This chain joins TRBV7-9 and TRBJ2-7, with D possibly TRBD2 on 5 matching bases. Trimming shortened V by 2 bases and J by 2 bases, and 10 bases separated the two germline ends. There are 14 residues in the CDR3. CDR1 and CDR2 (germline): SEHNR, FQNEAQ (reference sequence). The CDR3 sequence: CASSLWRPPYEQYF. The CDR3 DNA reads TGTGCCAGCAGCTTATGGAGGCCGCCCTACGAGCAGTACTTC.

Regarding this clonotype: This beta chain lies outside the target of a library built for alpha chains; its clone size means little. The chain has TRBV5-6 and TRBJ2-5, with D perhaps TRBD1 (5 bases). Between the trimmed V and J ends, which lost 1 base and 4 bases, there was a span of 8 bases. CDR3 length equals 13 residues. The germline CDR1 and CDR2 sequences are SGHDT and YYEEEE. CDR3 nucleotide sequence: TGTGCCAGCAGCTTGATGCAGGGAGAGACCCAGTACTTC. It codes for CASSLMQGETQYF.

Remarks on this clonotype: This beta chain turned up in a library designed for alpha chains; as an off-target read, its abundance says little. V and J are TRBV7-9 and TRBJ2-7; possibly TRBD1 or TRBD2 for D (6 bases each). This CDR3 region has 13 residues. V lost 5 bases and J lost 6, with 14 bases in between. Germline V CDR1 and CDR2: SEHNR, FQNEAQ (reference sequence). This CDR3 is CASSPPPGAEQYF. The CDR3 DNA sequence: TGTGCCAGCAGCCCACCCCCGGGGGCCGAGCAGTACTTC.